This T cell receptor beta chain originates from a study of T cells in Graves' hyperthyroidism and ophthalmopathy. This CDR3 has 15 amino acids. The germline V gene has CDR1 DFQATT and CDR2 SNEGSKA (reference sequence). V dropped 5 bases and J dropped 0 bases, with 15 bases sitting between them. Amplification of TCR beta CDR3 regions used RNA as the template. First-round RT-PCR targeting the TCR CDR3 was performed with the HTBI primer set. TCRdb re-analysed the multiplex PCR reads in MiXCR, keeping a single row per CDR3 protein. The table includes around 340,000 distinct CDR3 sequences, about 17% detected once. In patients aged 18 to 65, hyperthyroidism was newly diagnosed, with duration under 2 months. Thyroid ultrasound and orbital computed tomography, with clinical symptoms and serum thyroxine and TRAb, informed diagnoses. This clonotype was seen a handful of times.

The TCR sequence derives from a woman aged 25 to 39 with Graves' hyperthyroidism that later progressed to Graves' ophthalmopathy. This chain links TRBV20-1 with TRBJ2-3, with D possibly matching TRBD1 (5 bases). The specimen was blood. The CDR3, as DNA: TGCAGTGCTCCCGGAACAGGAGCCAGCACAGATACGCAGTATTTT. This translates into CSAPGTGASTDTQYF.